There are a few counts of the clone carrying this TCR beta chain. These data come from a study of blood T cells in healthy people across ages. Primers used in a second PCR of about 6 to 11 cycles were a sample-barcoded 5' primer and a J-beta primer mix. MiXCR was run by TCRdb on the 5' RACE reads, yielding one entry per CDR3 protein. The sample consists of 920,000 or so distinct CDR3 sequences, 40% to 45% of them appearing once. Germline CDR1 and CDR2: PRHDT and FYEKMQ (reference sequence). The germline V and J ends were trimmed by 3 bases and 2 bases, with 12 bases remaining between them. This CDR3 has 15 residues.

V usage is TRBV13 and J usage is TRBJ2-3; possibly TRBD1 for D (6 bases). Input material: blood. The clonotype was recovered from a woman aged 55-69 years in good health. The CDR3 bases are TGTGCCAGCAGCTTCACCAGGGGAAACACAGATACGCAGTATTTT. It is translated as CASSFTRGNTDTQYF.